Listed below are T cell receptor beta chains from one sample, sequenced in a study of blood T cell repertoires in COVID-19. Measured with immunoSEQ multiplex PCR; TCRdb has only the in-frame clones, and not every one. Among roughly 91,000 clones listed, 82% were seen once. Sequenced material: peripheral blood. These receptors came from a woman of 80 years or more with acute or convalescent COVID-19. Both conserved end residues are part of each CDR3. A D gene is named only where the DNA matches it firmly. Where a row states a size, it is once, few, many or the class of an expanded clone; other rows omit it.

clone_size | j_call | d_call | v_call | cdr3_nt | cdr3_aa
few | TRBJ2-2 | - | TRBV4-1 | TGCGCCAGCAGCCAAGACGCAGGCACCGGGGAGCTGTTTTTT | CASSQDAGTGELFF
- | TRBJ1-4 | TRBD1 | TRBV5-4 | TGTGCCAGCAGCTTGGAGGGGACAGGGCGGCTGTTTTTT | CASSLEGTGRLFF
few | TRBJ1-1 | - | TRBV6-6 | TGTGCCAGCAGTCCCGGGGGGGTGTCGGCTTTCTTT | CASSPGGVSAFF
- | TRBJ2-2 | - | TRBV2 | TGTGCCAGCAGTGGAGGAGCGGTCGGGGAGCTGTTTTTT | CASSGGAVGELFF
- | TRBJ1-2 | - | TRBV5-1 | TGCGCCAGCAGCTTGGATGGAGGAGCGAATGGCTACACCTTC | CASSLDGGANGYTF
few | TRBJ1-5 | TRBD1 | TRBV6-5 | TGTGCCAGCAGGGGACAGGGTATCAATCAGCCCCAGCATTTT | CASRGQGINQPQHF
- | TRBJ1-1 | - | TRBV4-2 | TGTGCCAGCAGCCAATCACATCGGGGGTCCGGTGTTAGCACTGAAGCTTTCTTT | CASSQSHRGSGVSTEAFF
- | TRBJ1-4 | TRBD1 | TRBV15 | TGTGCCACCAGCAGAGGGGGACAGGGAGAAAAACTGTTTTTT | CATSRGGQGEKLFF
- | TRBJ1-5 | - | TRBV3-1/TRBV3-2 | TGTGCCAGCAGCCAAGGAGGTTCCAGGGGCAATCAGCCCCAGCATTTT | CASSQGGSRGNQPQHF
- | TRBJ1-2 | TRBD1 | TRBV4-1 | TGCGCCAGCAGCCAAGAGTCGCCCCGACAGGGGGCGCTGGGCAGGGGTGGCTACACCTTC | CASSQESPRQGALGRGGYTF
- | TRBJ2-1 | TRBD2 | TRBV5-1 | TGCGCCAGCAGCTCTACGACTAGCGGGTGGGTAGGGCAGTTCTTC | CASSSTTSGWVGQFF
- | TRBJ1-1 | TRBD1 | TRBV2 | TGTGCCAGCGATAGAGGGACAGGGGGAGGCACTGAAGCTTTCTTT | CASDRGTGGGTEAFF
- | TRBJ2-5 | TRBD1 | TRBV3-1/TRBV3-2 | TGTGCCAGCAGCCAGACCGGACAGGGCGGGCAAGAGACCCAGTACTTC | CASSQTGQGGQETQYF
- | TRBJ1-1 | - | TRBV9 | TGTGCCAGCAGCGTAGAAGAGAGGCGGGACACTGAAGCTTTCTTT | CASSVEERRDTEAFF
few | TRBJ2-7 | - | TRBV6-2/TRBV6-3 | TGTGCCAGCAGTTACTGGGCGGGACAGCAGTACTTC | CASSYWAGQQYF
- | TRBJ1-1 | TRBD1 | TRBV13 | TGTGCCAGCAGCCGACGACAGGGTTACACTGAAGCTTTCTTT | CASSRRQGYTEAFF
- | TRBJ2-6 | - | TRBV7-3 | TGTGCCAGCAGCCCAGGGACTGGGGCCAACGTCCTGACTTTC | CASSPGTGANVLTF
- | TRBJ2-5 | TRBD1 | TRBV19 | TGTGCCAGTAGTATGACTCACAGGGGGCGCGGAGAGACCCAGTACTTC | CASSMTHRGRGETQYF
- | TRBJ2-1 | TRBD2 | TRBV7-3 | TGTGCCAGCAGCTCGAGGACTAGCGGGCCGCAGTTCTTC | CASSSRTSGPQFF
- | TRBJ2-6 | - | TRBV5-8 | TGTGCCAGCAGCTTCCCAGGGGCTGGGGCCAACGTCCTGACTTTC | CASSFPGAGANVLTF
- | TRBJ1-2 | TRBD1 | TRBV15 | TGTGCCACCAGCACCGGGACAGGGGTCGACGGCTACACCTTC | CATSTGTGVDGYTF
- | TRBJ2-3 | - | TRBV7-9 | TGTGCCAGCAGCTTAGCTACAGGGAACACAGATACGCAGTATTTT | CASSLATGNTDTQYF
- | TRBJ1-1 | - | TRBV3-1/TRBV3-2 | TGTGCCAGCAGCCCTCAACTGGGGGGGTCACTCCAGTACACTGAAGCTTTCTTT | CASSPQLGGSLQYTEAFF
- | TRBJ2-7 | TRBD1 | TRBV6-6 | TGTGCCAGCAGCTCCGGGACAGTCGTGAGCGAGCAGTACTTC | CASSSGTVVSEQYF
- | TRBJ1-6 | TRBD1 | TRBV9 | TGTGCCAGCAGCGAAAACCTAGGGGGCGCGTTCAATTCACCCCTCCACTTT | CASSENLGGAFNSPLHF
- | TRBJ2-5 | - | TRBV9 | TGTGCCAGCAGCGCAGGTGGGGGCAACCAAGAGACCCAGTACTTC | CASSAGGGNQETQYF